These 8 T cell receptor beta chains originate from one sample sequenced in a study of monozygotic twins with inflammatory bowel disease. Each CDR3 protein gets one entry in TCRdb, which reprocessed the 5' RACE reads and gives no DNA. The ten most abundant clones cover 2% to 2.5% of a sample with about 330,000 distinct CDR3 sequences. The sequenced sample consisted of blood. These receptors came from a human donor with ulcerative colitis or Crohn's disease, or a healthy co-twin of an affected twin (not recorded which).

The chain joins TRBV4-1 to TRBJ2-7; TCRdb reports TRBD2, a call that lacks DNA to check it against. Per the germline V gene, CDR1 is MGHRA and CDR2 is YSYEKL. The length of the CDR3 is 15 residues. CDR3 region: CASSQIVLADYEQYF.

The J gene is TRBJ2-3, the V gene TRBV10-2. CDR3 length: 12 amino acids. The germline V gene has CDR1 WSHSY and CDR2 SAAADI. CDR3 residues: CASSEPPDTQYF.

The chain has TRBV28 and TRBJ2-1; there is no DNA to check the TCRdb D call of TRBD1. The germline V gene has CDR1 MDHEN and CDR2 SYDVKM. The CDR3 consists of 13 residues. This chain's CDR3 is CASRLQGDNEQFF.

CDR3: CASSLEGSEEETQYF. V is TRBV11-2 and J is TRBJ2-5; TCRdb's D call, TRBD2, is unchecked because there is no DNA. The CDR3 totals 15 residues. CDR1 is SGHAT, CDR2 FQNNGV, per germline.

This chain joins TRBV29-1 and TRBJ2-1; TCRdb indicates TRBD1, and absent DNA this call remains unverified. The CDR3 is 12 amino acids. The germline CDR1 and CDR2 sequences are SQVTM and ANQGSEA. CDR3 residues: CSAYRGGNEQFF.

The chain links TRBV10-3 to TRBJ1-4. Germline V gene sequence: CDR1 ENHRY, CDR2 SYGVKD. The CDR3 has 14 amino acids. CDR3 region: CAISQGQAFEELFF.

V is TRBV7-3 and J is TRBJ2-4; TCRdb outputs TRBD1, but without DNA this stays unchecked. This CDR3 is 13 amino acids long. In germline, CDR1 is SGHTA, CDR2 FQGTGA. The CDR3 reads CASSRGTENIQYF.

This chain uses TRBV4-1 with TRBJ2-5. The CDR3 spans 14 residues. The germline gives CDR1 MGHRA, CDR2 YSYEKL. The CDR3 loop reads CASSQVGSQETQYF.